The 21 T cell receptor beta chains in this list originate from one sample, sequenced in a study of OX40 agonist ivuxolimab in advanced cancers. The method was immunoSEQ multiplex PCR; TCRdb's version includes in-frame clones alone and lacks a portion of them. Of tens of thousands of clones listed, nearly 90% are singletons. The sequencing here drew on CD4+ or CD8+ T cells sorted from blood, taken in a trial of the OX40 agonist ivuxolimab. The receptors derive from an adult with an advanced solid tumor such as melanoma, head and neck, liver or kidney cancer.

This chain uses TRBV27 with TRBJ2-7, with 12 nucleotides matching TRBD1. This CDR3 contains 15 residues. From germline, CDR1 is MNHEY and CDR2 SMNVEV (reference sequence). Trimming at V came to 4 bases and at J to 4 bases, leaving 5 bases not matched to a gene. The DNA for the CDR3 is TGTGCCAGCAGTTCACCGGGACAGGGGGCTTACGAGCAGTACTTC. It translates to CASSSPGQGAYEQYF.

V gene TRBV19 combines with J gene TRBJ2-1; TRBD2 aligns across 13 bases. Germline loops: CDR1 LNHDA, CDR2 SQIVND (reference sequence). The CDR3 covers 16 residues. The V gene end was trimmed by 6 bases and the J gene end by 2 bases; junction bases not matched to a gene: 4. CDR3 protein: CASSVGTSGTYNEQFF. The CDR3 DNA reads TGTGCCAGTAGCGTTGGGACTAGCGGGACCTACAATGAGCAGTTCTTC.

This chain uses TRBV4-2 with TRBJ1-6; 8 positions match TRBD1. The germline V gene has CDR1 LGHNA and CDR2 YNFKEQ. The CDR3 is made up of 14 amino acids. J gave up 8 bases and V 1 base, and 1 base lay outside the gene matches. CDR3 amino acids: CASSQGGQDSPLHF. In nucleotides, the CDR3 is TGTGCCAGCAGCCAAGGGGGACAGGATTCACCCCTCCACTTT.

The chain recombines TRBV7-9 with TRBJ2-1; 11 bases are shared with TRBD2. Germline CDR1 SEHNR, CDR2 FQNEAQ (reference sequence). V trimming: 1 base; J trimming: 5 bases; junction bases outside the gene matches: 13. The length of the CDR3 is 19 residues. In nucleotides, the CDR3 is TGTGCCAGCAGCTTAGTTCGGGCTTTTCTAGCGGGAGGTCACAATGAGCAGTTCTTC. It specifies CASSLVRAFLAGGHNEQFF.

The chain recombines TRBV20-1 with TRBJ1-2; no clear D gene. This CDR3 contains 10 residues. CDR1 is DFQATT and CDR2 is SNEGSKA in the germline V gene (reference sequence). The V and J ends lost 7 bases and 6 bases respectively, with 9 bases between them. The CDR3 DNA reads as TGCAGTGTTCTCCAAGATGGCTACACCTTC. Its translation: CSVLQDGYTF.

V is TRBV11-2 and J is TRBJ2-2, with D tentatively TRBD2 (6 bases). CDR3 length: 17 amino acids. Germline V lookup: CDR1 SGHAT, CDR2 FQNNGV. Deletions cut 5 bases from V and 2 bases from J, with 18 bases between. CDR3 sequence: CASSTRPQGGNTGELFF. DNA for the CDR3: TGTGCCAGCAGCACCCGCCCCCAGGGAGGAAACACCGGGGAGCTGTTTTTT.

The gene calls are TRBV10-3 and TRBJ2-3; 10 bases map to TRBD2. This CDR3 region has 16 residues. V was pared by 2 bases and J by 9 bases, with 11 bases of the junction left unmatched. Germline-derived CDR1 and CDR2 are ENHRY and SYGVKD. This chain's CDR3 is CAISEPSGRVTPTQYF. CDR3 nucleotides: TGTGCCATCAGTGAGCCTAGCGGGAGAGTTACTCCGACGCAGTATTTT.

The chain employs TRBV29-1 and TRBJ2-3; 7 bases line up with TRBD1. With V trimmed by 8 bases and J by 4 bases, 3 bases remained unmatched. The CDR3 is 11 residues long. The germline CDR1 and CDR2 sequences are SQVTM and ANQGSEA. The CDR3 here is CSYRGPDTQYF. In DNA form, the CDR3 reads TGCAGCTACAGGGGCCCAGATACGCAGTATTTT.

The rearrangement links TRBV5-4 to TRBJ2-2; the match to TRBD1 covers 10 bases. From germline, CDR1 is SGHNT and CDR2 YYREEE (reference sequence). The junction had 3 bases not matched to a gene; V was cut back by 1 base and J by 3 bases. The CDR3 is 16 amino acids. The DNA of the CDR3 is TGTGCCAGCAGCTTGTCCGGGACAGGGGACACCGGGGAGCTGTTTTTT. Its protein product is CASSLSGTGDTGELFF.

V is TRBV10-1 and J is TRBJ2-7; D may correspond to TRBD1 or TRBD2 (5 bases each). CDR1 WNHNN and CDR2 SYGVQD come from the germline V gene (reference sequence). Trimming took 4 bases from V and 3 from J, leaving 19 bases between them. The CDR3 is 16 amino acids. CDR3 DNA sequence: TGCGCCAGCAGTGGATATTCAAGGGACGGGGACTACGAGCAGTACTTC. It encodes CASSGYSRDGDYEQYF.

This sequence joins TRBV6-4 and TRBJ2-3, with a weak D call TRBD1 (6 bases). Trimming pared 5 bases from V and 2 bases from J, leaving 14 bases between. CDR1 and CDR2 from the germline V gene are MRHNA and SNTAGT. The CDR3 is made up of 15 amino acids. The CDR3 DNA reads TGTGCCAGCAGTATTGGACAGTCTCCCACAGATACGCAGTATTTT. It encodes CASSIGQSPTDTQYF.

The chain combines TRBV27 with TRBJ1-1; TRBD1 is a possible D gene (5 bases). Germline-derived CDR1 and CDR2 are MNHEY and SMNVEV (reference sequence). CDR3 length: 12 amino acids. Trimming took off 8 bases at V and 10 bases at J, with 17 bases between the two ends. This chain's CDR3 is CASEGPRKGAFF. The DNA of the CDR3 is TGTGCCAGCGAGGGACCGCGAAAAGGAGCTTTCTTT.

The chain recombines TRBV29-1 with TRBJ2-7; 8 bases align to TRBD1. The CDR3 length is 12 residues. Trimming took 4 bases from V and 3 from J; bases not matched to a gene: 2. Germline V lookup: CDR1 SQVTM, CDR2 ANQGSEA. The CDR3 sequence is CSVAGQGYEQYF. The CDR3 bases are TGCAGCGTTGCTGGACAGGGCTACGAGCAGTACTTC.

The chain carries TRBV4-1 and TRBJ2-7, with 9 bases aligning to TRBD1. V lost 1 base to trimming and J lost 2 bases; unmatched junction nucleotides: 3. The CDR3 loop spans 15 amino acids. Looked up from germline, CDR1 is MGHRA and CDR2 is YSYEKL. The CDR3 DNA follows: TGCGCCAGCAGCCAAGCCGGGACAGGGACCTACGAGCAGTACTTC. It codes for CASSQAGTGTYEQYF.

J is TRBJ2-3 and V is TRBV5-1, with 11 bases that match TRBD2. The length of the CDR3 is 17 residues. J was trimmed by 2 bases and V by 3 bases; bases with no gene match: 8. Germline V gene sequence: CDR1 SGHRS, CDR2 YFSETQ. The chain's CDR3 is CASSYLGTSGITDTQYF. The CDR3, as DNA: TGCGCCAGCAGCTACCTCGGGACTAGCGGAATCACAGATACGCAGTATTTT.

This clone was observed once. V is TRBV27 and J is TRBJ2-7; TRBD2 might be the D (7 bases). Germline V gene sequence: CDR1 MNHEY, CDR2 SMNVEV (reference sequence). This CDR3 contains 16 residues. Between the trimmed V and J ends, which lost 4 bases and 5 bases, there was a span of 21 bases. The CDR3 DNA reads TGTGCCAGCAGTTCCCGTTGGGGGGGCCGGGACGACGAGCAGTACTTC. This gives the protein CASSSRWGGRDDEQYF.

As to this clone: The junction departs from the called germline gene at one end, perhaps through a read error. This sequence joins TRBV19 and TRBJ1-5; D unresolved. The germline V gene has CDR1 LNHDA and CDR2 SQIVND (reference sequence). CDR3 length: 13 residues. CDR3 DNA sequence: TGTACCAGTAGTGTCGTAGGGAATCAGCCCCAGCATTTT. It yields the protein CTSSVVGNQPQHF.

The chain uses TRBV4-2 and TRBJ2-3; TRBD2 matches 9 bases. The CDR3 consists of 16 residues. The V segment lost 0 bases and the J segment 6 bases; nucleotides outside the gene matches: 7. CDR1 and CDR2 from the germline V gene are LGHNA and YNFKEQ. CDR3 sequence (DNA): TGTGCCAGCAGCCAAGAGGAAGCGGGAGGTAGGGATACGCAGTATTTT. Encoded protein: CASSQEEAGGRDTQYF.

The chain recombines TRBV19 with TRBJ2-7; D may be TRBD1 or TRBD2 (5 bases each). Trimming cost V 9 bases and J 5 bases, with 14 bases left between them. CDR3 length equals 12 residues. CDR1 LNHDA and CDR2 SQIVND come from the germline V gene (reference sequence). This CDR3 reads CASSGDGDEQYF. CDR3 in DNA: TGTGCCAGCAGTGGGGACGGGGACGAGCAGTACTTC. Complete variable domain (other parts from reference TRBV19 and TRBJ2-7): DGGITQSPKYLFRKEGQNVTLSCEQNLNHDAMYWYRQDPGQGLRLIYYSQIVNDFQKGDIAEGYSVSREKKESFPLTVTSAQKNPTAFYLCASSGDGDEQYFGPGTRLTVT.

V and J are TRBV6-1 and TRBJ1-5; D is unresolved. Trimming shortened V by 4 bases and J by 1 base, and 8 bases separated the two germline ends. Germline lookup yields CDR1 MNHNS and CDR2 SASEGT. This CDR3 is built from 14 residues. In DNA form, the CDR3 reads TGTGCCAGCAGTGGGTTAGAAAGCAATCAGCCCCAGCATTTT. It is translated as CASSGLESNQPQHF.

The rearrangement joins TRBV15 to TRBJ2-7, with D perhaps matching TRBD1 (6 bases). This CDR3 has 14 amino acids. Germline assignment: CDR1 LNHNV and CDR2 YYDKDF (reference sequence). With 3 bases removed from V and 3 bases from J, the gap between germline ends came to 12 bases. The DNA for the CDR3 is TGTGCCACCAGCAGCCCCAGGACAGACTACGAGCAGTACTTC. Amino acid sequence: CATSSPRTDYEQYF. Full variable domain (outside the CDR3, taken from reference TRBV15 and TRBJ2-7): DAMVIQNPRYQVTQFGKPVTLSCSQTLNHNVMYWYQQKSSQAPKLLFHYYDKDFNNEADTPDNFQSRRPNTSFCFLDIRSPGLGDTAMYLCATSSPRTDYEQYFGPGTRLTVT.